The 13 T cell receptor beta chains below come from one sample, sequenced in a study of blood T cell repertoires in COVID-19. Assay: immunoSEQ multiplex PCR; the TCRdb copy retains only in-frame clones and omits some. The table includes approximately 260,000 clones, more than 70% detected once. The specimen was peripheral blood. Receptors originate from a woman aged 40 to 49 who had recovered from COVID-19.

This chain joins TRBV7-9 and TRBJ1-4; 7 bases line up with TRBD1. The CDR3 runs to 17 residues. From germline, CDR1 is SEHNR and CDR2 FQNEAQ (reference sequence). The V segment lost 5 bases and the J segment 6 bases; nucleotides outside the gene matches: 15. The CDR3 is CASSLRQGPGTDEKLFF. CDR3 nucleotides: TGTGCCAGCAGCCTACGACAGGGTCCAGGGACGGATGAAAAACTGTTTTTT. The full variable domain, its missing parts supplied by reference TRBV7-9 and TRBJ1-4, is DTGVSQNPRHKITKRGQNVTFRCDPISEHNRLYWYRQTLGQGPEFLTYFQNEAQLEKSRLLSDRFSAERPKGSFSTLEIQRTEQGDSAMYLCASSLRQGPGTDEKLFFGSGTQLSVL.

The chain joins TRBV30 to TRBJ1-2, with no clear D. The V and J ends lost 6 bases and 0 bases respectively, with 11 bases between them. Germline V gives CDR1 GTSNPN, CDR2 SVGIG (reference sequence). CDR3 length: 13 residues. This CDR3 is CACPTLANYGYTF. The CDR3 DNA reads TGTGCCTGCCCTACACTAGCTAACTATGGCTACACCTTC.

For the CDR3, the DNA is TGTGCCAGTATCGAGGACAGGGAGAACACTGAAGCTTTCTTT. Translated, it gives CASIEDRENTEAFF. The chain has TRBV19 and TRBJ1-1, with 8 bases lining up with TRBD1. Looked up from germline, CDR1 is LNHDA and CDR2 is SQIVND (reference sequence). The CDR3 length is 14 residues. Trimming at V came to 7 bases and at J to 1 base, leaving 5 bases not matched to a gene.

The CDR3 here is CASSRQGAQGYEQYF. In nucleotides, the CDR3 is TGTGCCAGCAGCCGACAAGGGGCGCAGGGCTACGAGCAGTACTTC. This rearrangement joins TRBV14 to TRBJ2-7; TRBD1 might be the D (5 bases). The CDR3 contains 15 residues. V lost 4 bases and J lost 3, with 16 bases in between. Germline V gene lookup returns CDR1 SGHDN and CDR2 FVKESK.

The chain joins TRBV14 to TRBJ2-5; 9 bases align to TRBD2. The germline V gene encodes CDR1 SGHDN and CDR2 FVKESK. The CDR3 totals 17 residues. The J segment lost 1 base and the V segment lost 1 base, leaving 7 bases of the junction unmatched. The CDR3 spells CASSQGFGSGSQETQYF. In nucleotides, the CDR3 is TGTGCCAGCAGCCAAGGGTTCGGTAGCGGGAGCCAAGAGACCCAGTACTTC.

The chain combines TRBV28 with TRBJ1-2; 8 bases fit TRBD1. Germline lookup yields CDR1 MDHEN and CDR2 SYDVKM. With 6 bases clipped from V and 2 bases from J, the junction kept 5 bases outside the gene matches. The CDR3 is 14 amino acids. The CDR3 coding sequence is TGTGCCAGCAGCCAAACAGGGGGGAACTATGGCTACACCTTC. It encodes CASSQTGGNYGYTF.

This rearrangement joins TRBV6-2 or TRBV6-3 to TRBJ1-6; D gene uncertain. Germline lookup yields CDR1 MNHEY and CDR2 SVGEGT. The V end lost 6 bases, the J end lost 0 bases, and 12 bases lay between the germline ends. The CDR3 is made up of 16 amino acids. CDR3 in amino acids: CASSKDGSSYNSPLHF. The CDR3 DNA sequence: TGTGCCAGCAGCAAGGACGGGAGCTCCTATAATTCACCCCTCCACTTT.

The rearrangement links TRBV24-1 to TRBJ2-2; 9 bases are shared with TRBD1. Germline CDR1 KGHDR, CDR2 SFDVKD. With V trimmed by 4 bases and J by 3 bases, 11 bases remained unmatched. The CDR3 contains 18 residues. The CDR3: CATSDLSKGQGYTGELFF. DNA of the CDR3: TGTGCCACCAGTGACCTAAGTAAGGGACAGGGCTACACCGGGGAGCTGTTTTTT.

The V gene is TRBV10-3, the J gene TRBJ2-3, with D perhaps TRBD2 (5 bases). This CDR3 has 13 residues. V lost 6 bases, J lost 0 bases, and 7 bases lay in between. Per the germline V gene, CDR1 is ENHRY and CDR2 is SYGVKD. CDR3 DNA: TGTGCCATCAGGGGCGGGAGCACAGATACGCAGTATTTT. Protein product: CAIRGGSTDTQYF.

This chain connects TRBV12-3 or TRBV12-4 to TRBJ2-4, with 7 bases that match TRBD1. The V and J ends lost 4 bases and 4 bases, in that order; junction bases with no gene match: 1. The CDR3 consists of 13 residues. For the CDR3, the DNA is TGTGCCAGCAGTTGGGACAGAAAAAACATTCAGTACTTC. This encodes CASSWDRKNIQYF.

The chain links TRBV3-1 (or the pseudogene TRBV3-2) to TRBJ1-6; 7 nucleotides align to TRBD1. With 5 bases clipped from V and 7 bases from J, the junction kept 8 bases outside the gene matches. The CDR3 extends over 15 amino acids. In germline, CDR1 is LGHDT, CDR2 YNNKEL (reference sequence). CDR3 in DNA: TGTGCCAGCAGCTTCGGACAGGCAAGAAATTCACCCCTCCACTTT. Its translation is CASSFGQARNSPLHF.

V usage is TRBV5-6 and J usage is TRBJ1-4; D gene ambiguous. The CDR3 covers 14 residues. Trimming removed 1 base at V and 5 bases at J, with 9 bases between. Per germline, CDR1 SGHDT and CDR2 YYEEEE. The CDR3 loop reads CASSLFGENEKLFF. The CDR3 DNA reads as TGTGCCAGCAGCTTGTTTGGGGAGAATGAAAAACTGTTTTTT.

The V gene is TRBV5-6, the J gene TRBJ1-6, with a possible D match to TRBD1 (5 bases). Trimming removed 0 bases from V and 9 bases from J, with 16 bases in between. This CDR3 comprises 16 residues. Germline values: CDR1 SGHDT, CDR2 YYEEEE. CDR3 sequence (DNA): TGTGCCAGCAGCTTGGGATGGGGGGTGTTTAGTTCACCCCTCCACTTT. It codes for CASSLGWGVFSSPLHF.